The 14 T cell receptor beta chains in this list originate from one sample, sequenced in a study of cytomegalovirus exposure and HLA in healthy donors. Here immunoSEQ multiplex PCR was the method, and the copy in TCRdb shows in-frame clones only, minus some. This table has some 69,000 clones, over 85% appearing once. Sequencing input: PBMCs. Every receptor here comes from a man aged 18 to 35 in good health and CMV-seropositive.

The chain has TRBV29-1 and TRBJ1-1; D is ambiguous. Deletions cut 7 bases from V and 1 base from J, with 16 bases between. The CDR3 extends over 14 amino acids. Germline V gene data show CDR1 as SQVTM and CDR2 as ANQGSEA. CDR3 sequence (DNA): TGCAGCGCTCGGGTCGCCCTGCAGAACACTGAAGCTTTCTTT. Encoded protein: CSARVALQNTEAFF.

The rearrangement links TRBV6-5 to TRBJ2-1; 9 positions match TRBD2. The V and J ends lost 4 bases and 5 bases, in that order; junction bases with no gene match: 3. Per germline, CDR1 MNHEY and CDR2 SVGAGI. The CDR3 is 14 residues long. This CDR3 reads CASSSASGNNEQFF. The CDR3 DNA reads TGTGCCAGCAGTTCGGCTAGCGGGAACAATGAGCAGTTCTTC.

This chain connects TRBV28 to TRBJ2-3; TRBD1 is a possible D gene (5 bases). V was pared by 5 bases and J by 4 bases, with 13 bases between. The CDR3 extends over 14 amino acids. Germline V gene sequence: CDR1 MDHEN, CDR2 SYDVKM. In nucleotides, the CDR3 is TGTGCCAGCAGTGGGGCCTCTCGCGCAGATACGCAGTATTTT. It is translated as CASSGASRADTQYF. The full variable domain, rest sourced from reference TRBV28 and TRBJ2-3, is DVKVTQSSRYLVKRTGEKVFLECVQDMDHENMFWYRQDPGLGLRLIYFSYDVKMKEKGDIPEGYSVSREKKERFSLILESASTNQTSMYLCASSGASRADTQYFGPGTRLTVL.

The chain is built from TRBV9 and TRBJ2-1; possible D gene TRBD1, 5 bases. The CDR3 is 17 residues long. Germline-derived CDR1 and CDR2 are SGDLS and YYNGEE. V was clipped by 3 bases and J by 3 bases, with 19 bases between them. For the CDR3, the DNA is TGTGCCAGCAGCGCGGGTGGTAGGGCAGGGAACTACAATGAGCAGTTCTTC. Its protein is CASSAGGRAGNYNEQFF.

The J gene is TRBJ1-5, the V gene TRBV15; D possibly corresponds to TRBD1 (5 bases). The CDR3 consists of 15 residues. CDR1 is LNHNV and CDR2 is YYDKDF in the germline V gene (reference sequence). Trimming took 4 bases from V and 1 from J, leaving 11 bases between them. The CDR3 DNA sequence: TGTGCCACCAGCATCATCAGGGAAAGCAATCAGCCCCAGCATTTT. This encodes CATSIIRESNQPQHF.

The V and J genes are TRBV18 and TRBJ2-6; possible D gene TRBD1, 7 bases. Trimming took off 2 bases at V and 4 bases at J, with 12 bases between the two ends. The CDR3 runs to 16 residues. Germline assignment: CDR1 KGHSH and CDR2 LQKENI. CDR3 protein: CASSPTGEDGANVLTF. As DNA, the CDR3 is TGTGCCAGCTCACCAACAGGGGAGGACGGGGCCAACGTCCTGACTTTC.

CDR3: CASSADRAIPGANVLTF. Here the CDR3 DNA reads TGTGCCAGCAGCGCGGACAGAGCAATTCCTGGGGCCAACGTCCTGACTTTC. The rearrangement uses TRBV9 and TRBJ2-6; TRBD1 is a possible D gene (6 bases). This CDR3 is 17 amino acids long. The ends were cut back, 3 bases at V and 2 bases at J, with 15 bases in the middle. CDR1 and CDR2 (germline): SGDLS, YYNGEE.

CDR3 sequence: CSAKGHYEQYF. DNA for the CDR3: TGCAGTGCTAAGGGACACTACGAGCAGTACTTC. The chain uses TRBV20-1 and TRBJ2-7; the D gene is possibly TRBD1 (6 bases). The V and J ends lost 4 bases and 3 bases respectively, with 7 bases between them. There are 11 residues in the CDR3. Germline loops: CDR1 DFQATT, CDR2 SNEGSKA (reference sequence).

The rearrangement joins TRBV4-1 to TRBJ1-5; D is uncertain. The CDR3 is 13 amino acids. Trimming shortened V by 2 bases and J by 4 bases, and 6 bases separated the two germline ends. Germline CDR1 is MGHRA and CDR2 is YSYEKL. The CDR3, as DNA: TGCGCCAGCAGCCAACAGGCTAATCAGCCCCAGCATTTT. Amino acid sequence: CASSQQANQPQHF.

The CDR3 here is CASSFRGPSNTEAFF. The DNA of the CDR3 is TGTGCCAGCAGTTTCAGGGGGCCCTCGAACACTGAAGCTTTCTTT. The gene calls are TRBV27 and TRBJ1-1; TRBD1 matches at 8 bases. The V gene's germline CDR1 is MNHEY and CDR2 SMNVEV (reference sequence). The CDR3 consists of 15 residues. J was trimmed by 1 base and V by 3 bases; bases with no gene match: 4.

The chain carries TRBV9 and TRBJ2-5; 8 nucleotides line up with TRBD1. Germline V gene sequence: CDR1 SGDLS, CDR2 YYNGEE. The CDR3 loop spans 15 amino acids. J was trimmed by 4 bases and V by 0 bases; bases with no gene match: 5. The CDR3 loop reads CASSVGQGAGETQYF. The DNA for the CDR3 is TGTGCCAGCAGCGTAGGGCAGGGGGCGGGAGAGACCCAGTACTTC.

V usage is TRBV21-1 and J usage is TRBJ1-1; TRBD1, the table's D call, was not compared with the DNA. TRBV21-1 is reported as a pseudogene. The length of the CDR3 is 14 residues. CDR3 region: CASLDSRLNTEAFF. The CDR3 coding sequence is TGTGCCAGCCTCGACAGCAGACTGAACACTGAAGCTTTCTTT.

The chain has TRBV2 and TRBJ2-1; TRBD1 is a possible D gene (6 bases). V was cut by 2 bases and J by 0 bases, with 14 bases left in between. The CDR3 is 17 residues long. Germline V gene lookup returns CDR1 SNHLY and CDR2 FYNNEI. This CDR3 is CASSETRGWGSYNEQFF. The CDR3 nucleotides are TGTGCCAGCAGTGAAACCAGGGGCTGGGGCTCCTACAATGAGCAGTTCTTC. The entire variable domain, with the rest obtained from reference TRBV2 and TRBJ2-1, is as follows: EPEVTQTPSHQVTQMGQEVILRCVPISNHLYFYWYRQILGQKVEFLVSFYNNEISEKSEIFDDQFSVERPDGSNFTLKIRSTKLEDSAMYFCASSETRGWGSYNEQFFGPGTRLTVL.

The rearrangement links TRBV7-9 to TRBJ1-1; possible D gene TRBD1, 5 bases. The CDR3 covers 19 residues. Per germline, CDR1 SEHNR and CDR2 FQNEAQ (reference sequence). Trimming cost V 5 bases and J 0 bases, with 25 bases left between them. This chain's CDR3 is CASSLARVRTPSMNTEAFF. CDR3 nucleotides: TGTGCCAGCAGCCTCGCCAGGGTCAGAACGCCCTCTATGAACACTGAAGCTTTCTTT. Based on the CDR3 plus reference TRBV7-9 and TRBJ1-1, the full variable domain is DTGVSQNPRHKITKRGQNVTFRCDPISEHNRLYWYRQTLGQGPEFLTYFQNEAQLEKSRLLSDRFSAERPKGSFSTLEIQRTEQGDSAMYLCASSLARVRTPSMNTEAFFGQGTRLTVV.